The clone carrying this TCR beta chain came up many times. These data come from a study of T cells in Graves' hyperthyroidism and ophthalmopathy. Ophthalmopathy in the patients scored at least 3 on Clinical Activity Score and at least 4 on NOSPECS grade, lasting under 3 months. The germline CDR1 and CDR2 sequences are SGHNT and YENEEA. V shed 1 base and J shed 7 bases, with 10 bases lying between them. The CDR3 is made up of 13 amino acids. Amplified TCR beta CDR3 regions came from RNA transcripts. TCR CDR3 underwent first-round RT-PCR with the HTBI primer set. MiXCR, run by TCRdb on the multiplex PCR reads, gives a single entry per CDR3 protein. This table has hundreds of thousands of distinct CDR3 sequences, under 15% appearing once.

The sequence was collected from a man aged 18 to 30 with Graves' ophthalmopathy. Sequenced sample: blood. The V and J genes are TRBV11-3 and TRBJ1-2, with no clear D. This chain's CDR3 is CASSLAAGFGYTF. In nucleotides, the CDR3 is TGTGCCAGCAGCTTAGCGGCGGGGTTTGGCTACACCTTC. Based on the CDR3 plus reference TRBV11-3 and TRBJ1-2, the full variable domain is EAGVVQSPRYKIIEKKQPVAFWCNPISGHNTLYWYLQNLGQGPELLIRYENEEAVDDSQLPKDRFSAERLKGVDSTLKIQPAELGDSAVYLCASSLAAGFGYTFGSGTRLTVV.